The 5 T cell receptor beta chains below were found in one sample sequenced in a study of T cell responses to AZD1222 COVID-19 vaccine. Profiled with immunoSEQ multiplex PCR; TCRdb holds only in-frame clones, not every one. Among around 140,000 clones, about 93% were seen once, and the ten largest hold around 5%. Source: peripheral blood, taken on day 0 of AZD1222 vaccination. The receptors come from an adult in good health.

The V gene is TRBV6-5, the J gene TRBJ1-1, with D unresolved. CDR3 length: 14 residues. Deletions cut 3 bases from V and 1 base from J, with 9 bases between. In germline, CDR1 is MNHEY, CDR2 SVGAGI. The CDR3 region is CASSYRSSNTEAFF. The CDR3 nucleotides are TGTGCCAGCAGTTATCGCTCCTCGAACACTGAAGCTTTCTTT.

The chain combines TRBV21-1 with TRBJ1-6; the listed D gene, TRBD1, was not tested against the DNA. TRBV21-1 is shown as a pseudogene. This CDR3 is 14 amino acids long. The CDR3 region is CASSKGQGNSPLHF. Here the CDR3 DNA reads TGTGCCAGCAGCAAAGGCCAGGGTAATTCACCCCTCCACTTT.

This chain uses TRBV3-1 (or the pseudogene TRBV3-2) with TRBJ1-1; D gene uncertain. The CDR3 is 12 amino acids. The V gene lost 4 bases and the J gene lost 0 bases, with 3 bases spanning the gap. The germline gives CDR1 LGHDT, CDR2 YNNKEL (reference sequence). CDR3: CASSRLNTEAFF. The CDR3 DNA is TGTGCCAGCAGCCGGCTGAACACTGAAGCTTTCTTT.

This clone was seen a handful of times. V is TRBV10-2 and J is TRBJ1-1; a possible D gene is TRBD1 (5 bases). V lost 9 bases to trimming and J lost 3 bases, with 11 bases between them. CDR1 WSHSY and CDR2 SAAADI come from the germline V gene. This CDR3 region has 12 residues. Here the CDR3 reads CASTRGDTEAFF. The DNA of the CDR3 is TGCGCCAGTACTCGGGGGGACACTGAAGCTTTCTTT.

The chain links TRBV1 to TRBJ2-2; TRBD2 is the table's D call, not checked against the DNA. TRBV1 corresponds to a pseudogene. The CDR3 loop spans 16 amino acids. The CDR3 DNA reads TGCACCAGCAGCCCTAGACTAGCGGGAGTTAGCGGGGAGCTGTTTTTT. Its translation: CTSSPRLAGVSGELFF.